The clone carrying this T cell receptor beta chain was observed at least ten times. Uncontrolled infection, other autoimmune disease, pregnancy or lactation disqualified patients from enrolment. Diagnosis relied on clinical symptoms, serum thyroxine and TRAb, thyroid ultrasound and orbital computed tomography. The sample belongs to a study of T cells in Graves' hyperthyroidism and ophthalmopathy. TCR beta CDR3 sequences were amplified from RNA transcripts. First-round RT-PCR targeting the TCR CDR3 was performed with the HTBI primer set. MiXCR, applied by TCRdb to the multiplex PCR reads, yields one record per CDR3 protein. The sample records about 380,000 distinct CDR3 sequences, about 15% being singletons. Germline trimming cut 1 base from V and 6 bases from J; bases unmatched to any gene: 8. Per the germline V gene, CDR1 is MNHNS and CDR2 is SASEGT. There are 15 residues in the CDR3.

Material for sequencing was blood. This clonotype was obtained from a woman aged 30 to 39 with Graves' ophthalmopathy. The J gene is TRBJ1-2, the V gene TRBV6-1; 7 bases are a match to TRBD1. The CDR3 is CASSEGADRVDGYTF. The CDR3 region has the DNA TGTGCCAGCAGTGAAGGGGCCGACAGGGTCGATGGCTACACCTTC.